This paragraph covers one TCR beta chain sequence. The data were obtained in a study of blood T cell repertoires in COVID-19. As for the study in general: Spain, Italy and the United States supplied samples that represented acute and convalescent COVID-19.

This CDR3 comprises 16 residues. Germline CDR1 and CDR2: SGHTS and YDEGEE. Trimming pared 0 bases from V and 3 bases from J, leaving 13 bases between. Data came from immunoSEQ multiplex PCR; TCRdb stores just in-frame clones and leaves some out. The table lists about 200,000 clones, around 84% of them singletons. This chain uses TRBV5-8 with TRBJ2-1, with D possibly TRBD2 on 6 matching bases. Specimen: peripheral blood. This clonotype was sampled from a man between 60 and 75 years old with acute or convalescent COVID-19. CDR3 protein: CASSLAGGVVYNEQFF. The DNA of the CDR3 is TGTGCCAGCAGCTTGGCCGGGGGAGTAGTCTACAATGAGCAGTTCTTC. Combining the CDR3 with reference TRBV5-8 and TRBJ2-1 gives the whole variable domain EAGVTQSPTHLIKTRGQQATLRCSPISGHTSVYWYQQALGLGLQFLLWYDEGEERNRGNFPPRFSGRQFPNYSSELNVNALELEDSALYLCASSLAGGVVYNEQFFGPGTRLTVL.